A selection of T cell receptor beta chains follows, all from one sample in a study of T cell responses to AZD1222 COVID-19 vaccine. Measured with immunoSEQ multiplex PCR; TCRdb has only the in-frame clones, and not every one. The sample includes some 150,000 clones, 90% of them seen just once. The sample in question was peripheral blood, obtained on day 0 of AZD1222 vaccination. These receptors all come from an adult in good health. Both conserved end residues are part of each CDR3. D genes are given only for firm matches. Expanded clones are given a class, and other clones once, few, many or no size at all.

CDR3nt	CDR3aa	d_gene	abundance	v_gene	j_gene
TGTGCCAGCAGTTACGACACGGGGGGAAACACCATATATTTT	CASSYDTGGNTIYF	-	-	TRBV2	TRBJ1-3
TGCAGTGCTAGTCGGGGGGCGCACACTGAAGCTTTCTTT	CSASRGAHTEAFF	-	once	TRBV20-1	TRBJ1-1
TGTGCCAGCAGCTTGGGGTTGGCACTGGGCTACACCTTC	CASSLGLALGYTF	-	-	TRBV7-8	TRBJ1-2
TGTGCCAGCAGGAGTGGGACAGGGGGAACTGAAGCTTTCTTT	CASRSGTGGTEAFF	-	once	TRBV21-1	TRBJ1-1
TGTGCCAGCAGTTTATCCCATAGCGGGGTAGGCAAAGAGACCCAGTACTTC	CASSLSHSGVGKETQYF	TRBD2	-	TRBV27	TRBJ2-5
TGTGCCAGCAGCGAGGGCGAGCGGGGGGCGGCAGATACGCAGTATTTT	CASSEGERGAADTQYF	TRBD2	-	TRBV4-2	TRBJ2-3
TGTGCCGGTGTCGGACAGGGCGGCAATCAGCCCCAGCATTTT	CAGVGQGGNQPQHF	TRBD1	-	TRBV28	TRBJ1-5
TGCAGCGGAATAGACAGGGACAGCAATCAGCCCCAGCATTTT	CSGIDRDSNQPQHF	TRBD1	-	TRBV29-1	TRBJ1-5
TGTGCCAGCAGCGCCGGGACCACTGAAGCTTTCTTT	CASSAGTTEAFF	-	-	TRBV7-9	TRBJ1-1
TGTGCCAGCAGTCGACTAGACACATTGAACACTGAAGCTTTCTTT	CASSRLDTLNTEAFF	-	-	TRBV6-2/TRBV6-3	TRBJ1-1
TGCAGTGCTAGTGGGCAGGGAATCCAGCCCCAGCATTTT	CSASGQGIQPQHF	-	-	TRBV20-1	TRBJ1-5